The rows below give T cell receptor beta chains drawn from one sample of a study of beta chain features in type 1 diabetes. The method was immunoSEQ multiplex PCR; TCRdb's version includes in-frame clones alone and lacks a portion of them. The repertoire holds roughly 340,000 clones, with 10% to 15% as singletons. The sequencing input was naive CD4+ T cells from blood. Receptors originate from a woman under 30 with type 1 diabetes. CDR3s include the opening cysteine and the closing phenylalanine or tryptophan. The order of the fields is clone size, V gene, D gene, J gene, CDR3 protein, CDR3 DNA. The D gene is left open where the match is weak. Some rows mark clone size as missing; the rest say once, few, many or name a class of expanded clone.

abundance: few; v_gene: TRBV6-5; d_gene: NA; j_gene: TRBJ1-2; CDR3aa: CASSTAGLGYTF; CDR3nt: TGTGCCAGCAGTACCGCAGGGCTCGGCTACACCTTC
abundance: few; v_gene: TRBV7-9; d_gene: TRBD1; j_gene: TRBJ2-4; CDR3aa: CASSLVTGKQRNIQYF; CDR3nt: TGTGCCAGCAGCTTAGTGACAGGGAAGCAAAGGAACATTCAGTACTTC
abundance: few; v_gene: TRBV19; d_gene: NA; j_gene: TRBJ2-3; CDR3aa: CASSMRTDTQYF; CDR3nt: TGTGCCAGTAGTATGAGGACAGATACGCAGTATTTT
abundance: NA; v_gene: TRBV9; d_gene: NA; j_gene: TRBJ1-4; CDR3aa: CASSVGQGNEKLFF; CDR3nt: TGTGCCAGCAGCGTAGGGCAGGGTAATGAAAAACTGTTTTTT
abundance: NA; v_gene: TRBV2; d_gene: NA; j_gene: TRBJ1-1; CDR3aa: CASIGGGQNTEAFF; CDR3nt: TGTGCCAGCATCGGGGGGGGCCAGAACACTGAAGCTTTCTTT
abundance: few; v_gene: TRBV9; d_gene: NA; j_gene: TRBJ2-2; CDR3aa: CASSARRVGGELFF; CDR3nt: TGTGCCAGCAGCGCCCGCAGGGTGGGCGGGGAGCTGTTTTTT
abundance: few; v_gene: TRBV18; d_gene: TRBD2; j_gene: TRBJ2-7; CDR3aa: CASSPGLAGEQYF; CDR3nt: TGTGCCAGCTCACCAGGACTAGCTGGAGAGCAGTACTTC
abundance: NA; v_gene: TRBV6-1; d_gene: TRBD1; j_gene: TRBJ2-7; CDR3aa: CASLPLTGSYEQYF; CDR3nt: TGTGCCAGCCTCCCATTGACAGGGTCCTACGAGCAGTACTTC
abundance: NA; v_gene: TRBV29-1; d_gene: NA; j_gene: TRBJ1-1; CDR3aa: CSVDTSFGAVGAFF; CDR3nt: TGCAGCGTTGACACGTCATTTGGGGCAGTTGGAGCTTTCTTT
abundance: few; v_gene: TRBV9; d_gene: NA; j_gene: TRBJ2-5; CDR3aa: CASSVGPGRERETQYF; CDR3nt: TGTGCCAGCAGCGTAGGTCCGGGGCGGGAAAGGGAGACCCAGTACTTC
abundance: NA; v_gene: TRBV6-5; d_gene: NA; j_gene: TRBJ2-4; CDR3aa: CASSNGLAKNIQYF; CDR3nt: TGTGCCAGCAGTAACGGACTAGCCAAAAACATTCAGTACTTC